Below are 27 T cell receptor beta chains sequenced from a single sample in a study of CD8+ T cells in alopecia areata (dated by TCRdb to the late 2010s). Library prep was done by the immunoSEQ multiplex PCR assay. To provide template for TCR sequencing, every sample had RNA extracted and reverse transcribed into cDNA. TCRdb obtained this table from immuneACCESS and retained in-frame rearrangements with V and J assigned. These tables miss some clones; where compared with another copy, unresolved V genes account for less than half of the shortfall, and the remainder is unexplained. The sample has around 120,000 clones on record, 35% to 45% of them singletons. 3.1% of the sample belongs to the ten largest clones. Material for sequencing was CD4+ T cells sorted from blood. The receptor source for this set is a human donor with alopecia areata.

This clone has a handful of counts. The chain employs TRBV11-2 and TRBJ2-1, with D perhaps matching TRBD2 (5 bases). Trimming removed 5 bases at V and 2 bases at J, with 22 bases between. Germline V gene lookup returns CDR1 SGHAT and CDR2 FQNNGV. CDR3 length: 18 amino acids. CDR3 nucleotides: TGTGCCAGCAGCCCTGGGATAGGGAGCGGAAGACCCTACAATGAGCAGTTCTTC. Residues: CASSPGIGSGRPYNEQFF.

This clone has only one observation. The V and J genes are TRBV5-1 and TRBJ2-5; D remains unclear. This CDR3 has 14 amino acids. Germline values: CDR1 SGHRS, CDR2 YFSETQ. Trimming stripped 0 bases from V and 2 bases from J, with 8 bases between. The chain's CDR3 is CASSLVETQETQYF. Here the CDR3 DNA reads TGCGCCAGCAGCTTGGTAGAGACGCAAGAGACCCAGTACTTC. The variable domain in full, with the rest retrieved from reference TRBV5-1 and TRBJ2-5, is KAGVTQTPRYLIKTRGQQVTLSCSPISGHRSVSWYQQTPGQGLQFLFEYFSETQRNKGNFPGRFSGRQFSNSRSEMNVSTLELGDSALYLCASSLVETQETQYFGPGTRLLVL.

This clone was recorded a few times. The rearrangement links TRBV29-1 to TRBJ2-5; D might be TRBD2 (6 bases). There are 14 residues in the CDR3. In germline, CDR1 is SQVTM, CDR2 ANQGSEA. V gave up 4 bases and J gave up 2 bases, with 14 bases separating them. The CDR3 DNA follows: TGCAGCGTTGCGTTTGGGGGGAGACAAGAGACCCAGTACTTC. This encodes CSVAFGGRQETQYF.

This clone was detected a few times. The V gene is TRBV18, the J gene TRBJ2-7; 11 bases match TRBD2. V shed 6 bases, J shed 5 bases, and the junction held 3 bases outside the gene matches. Germline values: CDR1 KGHSH, CDR2 LQKENI. The CDR3 has 13 residues. CDR3 amino acids: CASSGTSGNEQYF. CDR3 coding DNA: TGTGCCAGCTCCGGGACTAGCGGTAACGAGCAGTACTTC.

In its sample, this clone was seen a few times. This sequence joins TRBV29-1 and TRBJ2-2; no definite D call. CDR1 is SQVTM, CDR2 ANQGSEA, per germline. V shed 0 bases and J shed 4 bases, with 9 bases lying between them. The CDR3 is 14 residues long. The CDR3 sequence: CSVEDRLRTGELFF. For the CDR3, the DNA is TGCAGCGTTGAAGATAGGCTCCGCACCGGGGAGCTGTTTTTT.

This chain connects TRBV4-1 to TRBJ1-1, with 7 bases that match TRBD1. The CDR3 runs to 17 residues. Germline V lookup: CDR1 MGHRA, CDR2 YSYEKL. J gave up 5 bases and V 1 base, and 13 bases lay outside the gene matches. The CDR3 sequence: CASSQARDSGKSTEAFF. The CDR3 nucleotides are TGCGCCAGCAGCCAAGCCAGGGACAGCGGAAAATCGACTGAAGCTTTCTTT.

This sequence joins TRBV23-1 and TRBJ2-3; the D is unclear. TRBV23-1 is labeled an ORF, and its function is uncertain. The V end lost 4 bases, the J end lost 1 base, and 18 bases lay between the germline ends. The CDR3 runs 17 residues. The CDR3 nucleotides read TGCGCCAGCAGTCCATATACAAGAACCGATCGCACAGATACGCAGTATTTT. It encodes CASSPYTRTDRTDTQYF.

This clone was seen a few times. V gene TRBV18 combines with J gene TRBJ2-2; 9 bases match TRBD1. This CDR3 spans 17 amino acids. Trimming took 3 bases from V and 2 from J; bases not matched to a gene: 7. Germline V CDR1 and CDR2: KGHSH, LQKENI. The CDR3 DNA reads TGTGCCAGCTCACCCGGAACAGGGGGCGGCAACACCGGGGAGCTGTTTTTT. It is translated as CASSPGTGGGNTGELFF.

The chain links TRBV7-2 to TRBJ2-7; either TRBD1 or TRBD2 may fit D (5 bases each). V was pared by 6 bases and J by 5 bases, with 26 bases between. The germline CDR1 and CDR2 sequences are SGHTA and FQGNSA. This CDR3 is built from 17 residues. CDR3 residues: CASSQGFRGTTGDEQYF. DNA of the CDR3: TGTGCCAGCAGTCAAGGATTCCGGGGCACTACCGGGGACGAGCAGTACTTC.

The gene calls are TRBV5-1 and TRBJ2-5; D ambiguous. The CDR3 is 13 residues long. V lost 4 bases and J lost 2, with 9 bases in between. Germline-derived CDR1 and CDR2 are SGHRS and YFSETQ. The CDR3 sequence is CASSPDLQETQYF. The CDR3 nucleotides are TGCGCCAGCAGCCCGGACCTTCAAGAGACCCAGTACTTC.

This clone was seen more than once but under ten times. The gene calls are TRBV7-9 and TRBJ2-3; D ambiguous. Trimming took 2 bases from V and 2 from J, leaving 11 bases between them. The CDR3 has 15 residues. Germline V gene lookup returns CDR1 SEHNR and CDR2 FQNEAQ (reference sequence). In DNA form, the CDR3 reads TGTGCCAGCAGCTTACCCCCAGGTTACACAGATACGCAGTATTTT. Its protein is CASSLPPGYTDTQYF.

V and J are TRBV4-1 and TRBJ2-1; TRBD2 agrees at 11 bases. The CDR3 length is 18 residues. V dropped 1 base and J dropped 2; count of bases not matched to a gene: 7. Germline V gives CDR1 MGHRA, CDR2 YSYEKL. The CDR3 sequence is CASSQVGSGRATYNEQFF. The CDR3 nucleotides are TGCGCCAGCAGCCAAGTGGGTAGCGGGAGGGCTACCTACAATGAGCAGTTCTTC.

The rearrangement uses TRBV9 and TRBJ2-7, with D possibly TRBD2 on 6 matching bases. CDR1 and CDR2 from the germline V gene are SGDLS and YYNGEE. This CDR3 spans 15 amino acids. Trimming shortened V by 4 bases and J by 1 base, and 15 bases separated the two germline ends. For the CDR3, the DNA is TGTGCCAGCAGCTATAGTATGGCGGGATCCTACGAGCAGTACTTC. Amino acids: CASSYSMAGSYEQYF. Looking up the rest from reference TRBV9 and TRBJ2-7 gives the full variable domain: DSGVTQTPKHLITATGQRVTLRCSPRSGDLSVYWYQQSLDQGLQFLIQYYNGEERAKGNILERFSAQQFPDLHSELNLSSLELGDSALYFCASSYSMAGSYEQYFGPGTRLTVT.

This sequence joins TRBV6-6 and TRBJ1-5; 7 bases match TRBD1. With 2 bases clipped from V and 3 bases from J, the junction kept 1 base outside the gene matches. CDR3 size: 14 residues. CDR1 and CDR2 (germline): MNHNY, SVGAGI (reference sequence). Here the CDR3 DNA reads TGTGCCAGCAGTTACAGGGGGCTCAATCAGCCCCAGCATTTT. It translates to CASSYRGLNQPQHF.

This clone was seen more than once but under ten times. The chain employs TRBV5-1 and TRBJ2-3, with TRBD2 matching 8 bases. Trimming took 4 bases from V and 2 from J; bases not matched to a gene: 6. Per germline, CDR1 SGHRS and CDR2 YFSETQ. The CDR3 has 15 residues. The CDR3 reads CASSSGSGHTDTQYF. The CDR3 DNA sequence: TGCGCCAGCAGCAGCGGGAGCGGGCACACAGATACGCAGTATTTT.

This sequence joins TRBV27 and TRBJ2-7; D not certain. V dropped 7 bases and J dropped 1 base, with 17 bases sitting between them. This CDR3 region has 15 residues. Germline loops: CDR1 MNHEY, CDR2 SMNVEV (reference sequence). In DNA, the CDR3 is TGTGCCAGCACCATCCCCCAGGCAACGTCCTACGAGCAGTACTTC. Residues: CASTIPQATSYEQYF.

This chain links TRBV4-3 with TRBJ2-3; 8 bases are a match to TRBD2. CDR1 LGHNA and CDR2 YSLEER come from the germline V gene. V was pared by 0 bases and J by 4 bases, with 6 bases of the junction left unmatched. The CDR3 extends over 16 amino acids. The CDR3 sequence is CASSQDGSGTPDTQYF. In DNA, the CDR3 is TGCGCCAGCAGCCAAGATGGTAGCGGGACTCCAGATACGCAGTATTTT.

This clone was detected a few times. V gene TRBV5-1 combines with J gene TRBJ2-7, with unresolved D. The CDR3 has 11 amino acids. Trimming removed 4 bases from V and 5 bases from J, with 7 bases in between. The germline V gene has CDR1 SGHRS and CDR2 YFSETQ. The CDR3 here is CASSAKDEQYF. The CDR3, as DNA: TGCGCCAGCAGCGCGAAGGACGAGCAGTACTTC.

In nucleotides, the CDR3 is TGTGCCAGCAGCTCCCTGGTCGGGGACAATGAGCAGTTCTTC. Translation gives CASSSLVGDNEQFF. This chain uses TRBV11-2 with TRBJ2-1; D perhaps matches TRBD2 (5 bases). V lost 4 bases and J lost 5, with 12 bases in between. The CDR3 consists of 14 residues. Looked up from germline, CDR1 is SGHAT and CDR2 is FQNNGV.

The J gene is TRBJ2-3, the V gene TRBV29-1; D unresolved. V lost 5 bases to trimming and J lost 7 bases, with 13 bases between them. CDR1 SQVTM and CDR2 ANQGSEA come from the germline V gene. The CDR3 is 12 amino acids. CDR3 nucleotide sequence: TGCAGCGTTAGGGTGTCGGGTTATACGCAGTATTTT. It translates to CSVRVSGYTQYF.

For the CDR3, the DNA is TGCAGCGTTGCGCAGGGCCTCCAAGAGACCCAGTACTTC. It codes for CSVAQGLQETQYF. The chain recombines TRBV29-1 with TRBJ2-5, with TRBD1 as a possible D gene (5 bases). Germline-derived CDR1 and CDR2 are SQVTM and ANQGSEA. CDR3 length: 13 residues. The V end was cut by 4 bases, the J end by 1 base, with 10 bases between.

The genes are TRBV18 and TRBJ1-2; D not resolved. The V end was cut by 3 bases, the J end by 8 bases, with 13 bases between. This CDR3 contains 13 residues. Germline CDR1 KGHSH, CDR2 LQKENI. Written as DNA, the CDR3 is TGTGCCAGCTCACCCTCCCAAGATCAGGGCTACACCTTC. It specifies CASSPSQDQGYTF. Full variable domain (missing parts from reference TRBV18 and TRBJ1-2): NAGVMQNPRHLVRRRGQEARLRCSPMKGHSHVYWYRQLPEEGLKFMVYLQKENIIDESGMPKERFSAEFPKEGPSILRIQQVVRGDSAAYFCASSPSQDQGYTFGSGTRLTVV.

Only a few counts were recorded for this clone. The chain uses TRBV27 and TRBJ2-3; D is tentatively TRBD1 or TRBD2 (5 bases each). Trimming took off 8 bases at V and 0 bases at J, with 15 bases between the two ends. The V gene's germline CDR1 is MNHEY and CDR2 SMNVEV (reference sequence). The CDR3 length is 15 residues. As DNA, the CDR3 is TGTGCCAGCTGGGGGAGCTCCCCTAGCACAGATACGCAGTATTTT. Translation gives CASWGSSPSTDTQYF.

This clone was seen ten or more times. Within the sample, other DNA sequences also encode this same CDR3. The chain joins TRBV7-2 to TRBJ2-3; D gene ambiguous. The CDR3 has 12 amino acids. Germline CDR1 is SGHTA and CDR2 is FQGNSA. Trimming cost V 5 bases and J 3 bases, with 6 bases left between them. DNA for the CDR3: TGTGCCAGCAGCCCGACTACAGATACGCAGTATTTT. It specifies CASSPTTDTQYF.

This clone has a handful of counts. This sequence joins TRBV30 and TRBJ2-1, with D perhaps being TRBD1 or TRBD2 (6 bases each). The CDR3 covers 15 residues. The V gene lost 3 bases and the J gene lost 4 bases, with 16 bases spanning the gap. Germline loops: CDR1 GTSNPN, CDR2 SVGIG (reference sequence). CDR3 DNA sequence: TGTGCCTGGAGCGGCCCCGGGGGCCCATACAATGAGCAGTTCTTC. This codes for CAWSGPGGPYNEQFF.

This clone has more than one count but fewer than ten. The chain carries TRBV20-1 and TRBJ2-1; D gene unclear. Germline CDR1 is DFQATT and CDR2 is SNEGSKA (reference sequence). The CDR3 is made up of 10 amino acids. V shed 6 bases and J shed 7 bases, with 7 bases lying between them. The CDR3, as DNA: TGCAGTGCATTCTTTAATGAGCAGTTCTTC. As protein: CSAFFNEQFF.

CDR3 in DNA: TGTGCCAGTAGTTTCGAGGGAGGAGGAACCTACGAGCAGTACTTC. Protein sequence: CASSFEGGGTYEQYF. The chain combines TRBV19 with TRBJ2-7; the D gene is possibly TRBD2 (6 bases). This CDR3 contains 15 residues. V was clipped by 5 bases and J by 2 bases, with 16 bases between them. The germline V gene has CDR1 LNHDA and CDR2 SQIVND (reference sequence).